This T cell receptor beta chain was captured in a study of OX40 agonist ivuxolimab in advanced cancers. Study outcomes and limitations: Partial responders dosed at 0.1-3.0 mg/kg displayed clonal expansion ranking among the lowest.

Libraries were prepared by immunoSEQ multiplex PCR; TCRdb keeps only in-frame clonotypes and omits some of them. Among over 20,000 clones, 86% were seen once, and the ten largest hold less than 20%. Germline V gives CDR1 SNHLY, CDR2 FYNNEI. The CDR3 has 13 residues. V lost 6 bases to trimming and J lost 3 bases, with 12 bases between them. Turning to this clone: Antigen specificity is unknown.

The source of this sequence is an adult with an advanced solid tumor such as melanoma, head and neck, liver or kidney cancer. J is TRBJ2-7 and V is TRBV2; a weak D match, TRBD1 (6 bases). Specimen: CD4+ or CD8+ T cells sorted from blood, collected in a trial of the OX40 agonist ivuxolimab. The CDR3 region has the DNA TGTGCCAGCAGGAGGGGACAACTCTACGAGCAGTACTTC. It specifies CASRRGQLYEQYF. The full variable domain, in which reference TRBV2 and TRBJ2-7 provide the parts outside the CDR3, is EPEVTQTPSHQVTQMGQEVILRCVPISNHLYFYWYRQILGQKVEFLVSFYNNEISEKSEIFDDQFSVERPDGSNFTLKIRSTKLEDSAMYFCASRRGQLYEQYFGPGTRLTVT.